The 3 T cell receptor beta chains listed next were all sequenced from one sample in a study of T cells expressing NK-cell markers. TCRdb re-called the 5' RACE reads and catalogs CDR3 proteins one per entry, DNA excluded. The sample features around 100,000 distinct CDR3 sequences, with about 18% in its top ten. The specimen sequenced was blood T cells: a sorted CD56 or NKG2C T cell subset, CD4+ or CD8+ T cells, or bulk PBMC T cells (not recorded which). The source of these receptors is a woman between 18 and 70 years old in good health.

The CDR3 sequence is CASGLAAGGTYEQYF. This chain joins TRBV12-5 and TRBJ2-7; the TCRdb call, TRBD2, lacks DNA for checking. This CDR3 has 15 residues. Germline assignment: CDR1 LGHNT and CDR2 FRNRAP.

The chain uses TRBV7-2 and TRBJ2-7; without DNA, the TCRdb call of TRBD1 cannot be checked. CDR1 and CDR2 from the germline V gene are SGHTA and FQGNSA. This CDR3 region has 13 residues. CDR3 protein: CASSPRETYEQYF.

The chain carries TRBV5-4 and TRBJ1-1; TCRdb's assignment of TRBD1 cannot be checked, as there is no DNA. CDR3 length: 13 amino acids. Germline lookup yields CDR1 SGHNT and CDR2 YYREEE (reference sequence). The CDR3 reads CASSSRGWAEAFF.